These 9 T cell receptor beta chains were all obtained from the same sample, sequenced in a study of blood T cells in healthy people across ages. For the second PCR, which ran for roughly 7 to 11 cycles, a sample-barcoded 5' primer and a J-beta primer mix were used. TCRdb analysed the 5' RACE reads with MiXCR anew, one entry per CDR3 protein. The sample yields about 800,000 distinct CDR3 sequences, 25% seen once. Separately, the same data were catalogued under a study of T cells of mothers and their children.

The sample was blood. The receptor source for this set is a boy between 10 and 17 years old in good health.

The chain uses TRBV20-1 and TRBJ2-4; D might be TRBD1 (5 bases). Germline CDR1 DFQATT, CDR2 SNEGSKA (reference sequence). The CDR3 is 12 residues long. Trimming left V 6 bases short and J 8 bases short, with 14 bases between. CDR3 in amino acids: CSAVDLGDIQYF. The CDR3 DNA reads as TGCAGTGCAGTAGATTTAGGGGACATTCAGTACTTC.

This clonotype showed up just a few times. This chain links TRBV7-9 with TRBJ2-3, with 9 positions matching TRBD2. The junction had 5 bases not matched to a gene; V was cut back by 5 bases and J by 5 bases. This CDR3 has 14 amino acids. Germline V lookup: CDR1 SEHNR, CDR2 FQNEAQ (reference sequence). The DNA of the CDR3 is TGTGCCAGCAGCACGGCGGGAGGGTTAGATACGCAGTATTTT. Residues: CASSTAGGLDTQYF.

A few counts support this clonotype. V is TRBV24-1 and J is TRBJ1-4; 10 bases map to TRBD1. The junction had 5 bases not matched to a gene; V was cut back by 4 bases and J by 4 bases. This CDR3 has 16 residues. Germline V lookup: CDR1 KGHDR, CDR2 SFDVKD. CDR3 coding DNA: TGTGCCACCAGTGACCCCCGGACAGGGGGTAATGAAAAACTGTTTTTT. Protein: CATSDPRTGGNEKLFF.

The chain joins TRBV7-2 to TRBJ2-5; 7 bases agree with TRBD2. The CDR3 is made up of 15 amino acids. Looked up from germline, CDR1 is SGHTA and CDR2 is FQGNSA. After removal of 1 base from V and 2 bases from J, the junction contained 4 bases not matched to a gene. The CDR3 here is CASSLGRGIQETQYF. CDR3 DNA: TGTGCCAGCAGCTTAGGGCGGGGGATACAAGAGACCCAGTACTTC.

This clonotype showed up just a few times. V usage is TRBV6-5 and J usage is TRBJ2-1; either TRBD1 or TRBD2 may fit D (5 bases each). Deletions cut 0 bases from V and 1 base from J, with 22 bases between. Germline V gives CDR1 MNHEY, CDR2 SVGAGI. The CDR3 runs to 20 residues. The CDR3 is CASSYSPSPGLRSSYNEQFF. Written as DNA, the CDR3 is TGTGCCAGCAGTTACTCGCCTAGCCCAGGGCTCCGATCGTCCTACAATGAGCAGTTCTTC.

The chain's CDR3 is CASSQGDRRTYEQYF. The CDR3 nucleotides read TGCGCCAGCAGCCAAGGGGACAGGAGGACCTACGAGCAGTACTTC. V is TRBV4-3 and J is TRBJ2-5, with 8 bases matching TRBD1. The J call may be in error: the DNA end matches TRBJ2-7 better. Germline lookup yields CDR1 LGHNA and CDR2 YSLEER. The CDR3 runs 15 residues.

This chain joins TRBV7-2 and TRBJ2-1, with 8 nucleotides matching TRBD1. J was trimmed by 8 bases and V by 7 bases; bases with no gene match: 4. Germline-derived CDR1 and CDR2 are SGHTA and FQGNSA. The CDR3 loop spans 12 amino acids. This chain's CDR3 is CASTDRGYEQFF. In nucleotides, the CDR3 is TGTGCCAGCACCGACAGGGGCTATGAGCAGTTCTTC.

This clonotype was seen many times. V gene TRBV7-9 combines with J gene TRBJ2-1, with D possibly matching TRBD1 (6 bases). Trimming shortened V by 5 bases and J by 6 bases, and 14 bases separated the two germline ends. Germline CDR1 and CDR2: SEHNR and FQNEAQ (reference sequence). CDR3 length: 14 residues. As DNA, the CDR3 is TGTGCCAGCAGCCCAGAGGGGGAAGTCAATGAGCAGTTCTTC. This gives the protein CASSPEGEVNEQFF.

The chain has TRBV28 and TRBJ2-7, with 9 bases that match TRBD1. The CDR3 is 15 residues long. Germline CDR1 MDHEN, CDR2 SYDVKM. J was trimmed by 6 bases and V by 5 bases; bases with no gene match: 11. CDR3 sequence (DNA): TGTGCCAGCAGTCCACCCGGACAGGGGTCCACCGAGCAGTACTTC. This translates into CASSPPGQGSTEQYF. Together with reference TRBV28 and TRBJ2-7, the CDR3 gives the full variable domain: DVKVTQSSRYLVKRTGEKVFLECVQDMDHENMFWYRQDPGLGLRLIYFSYDVKMKEKGDIPEGYSVSREKKERFSLILESASTNQTSMYLCASSPPGQGSTEQYFGPGTRLTVT.